This T cell receptor beta chain was retrieved from a study of cytomegalovirus exposure and HLA in healthy donors. The repertoire was sequenced with immunoSEQ multiplex PCR; TCRdb's copy has only in-frame clones and lacks some. The sample shows roughly 56,000 clones, 75% to 90% of them seen only once. To note about this clone: What it binds is unknown.

The CDR3 sequence is 15 residues long. In germline, CDR1 is SQVTM, CDR2 ANQGSEA. The V and J ends lost 4 bases and 2 bases, in that order; junction bases with no gene match: 8. Study-wide points: Generally TCR sequences proved uncommon, though certain public TCRs appeared in numerous donors.

The chain recombines TRBV29-1 with TRBJ1-3; 7 bases align to TRBD1. Source material: PBMCs. The clonotype comes from a woman younger than 35 in good health and CMV-seronegative. In DNA form, the CDR3 reads TGCAGCGTTGGATTAACAGGGGCCGCTGGAAACACCATATATTTT. This translates into CSVGLTGAAGNTIYF.